The 2 T cell receptor beta chains below were found in one sample sequenced in a study of shared clonotypes between healthy human individuals. Sequencing used immunoSEQ multiplex PCR; TCRdb keeps in-frame clones, though not all of them. Here the sample spans about 2.4 million clones, 90% to 95% being singletons. Sequences were obtained from naive CD4+ T cells from PBMCs. Subset noted: CD45RA+ positively selected. All receptors derive from a man in his late teens or twenties in good health. Some clones in this sample may be carry-over from other donors' samples.

The chain has TRBV4-1 and TRBJ1-6; 8 bases fit TRBD1. In germline, CDR1 is MGHRA, CDR2 YSYEKL. The CDR3 spans 16 residues. Trimming cost V 0 bases and J 10 bases; bases outside gene matches: 8. The CDR3 sequence: CASSQDPGQEGSPLHF. As DNA, the CDR3 is TGCGCCAGCAGCCAAGATCCGGGACAGGAGGGCTCACCCCTCCACTTT.

This chain links TRBV5-6 with TRBJ1-1, with D possibly TRBD1 on 6 matching bases. V shed 1 base and J shed 4 bases, with 11 bases lying between them. From germline, CDR1 is SGHDT and CDR2 YYEEEE. The CDR3 sequence is 14 residues long. CDR3 bases: TGTGCCAGCAGCTTGCGAGGACAGACCACTGAAGCTTTCTTT. It is translated as CASSLRGQTTEAFF.